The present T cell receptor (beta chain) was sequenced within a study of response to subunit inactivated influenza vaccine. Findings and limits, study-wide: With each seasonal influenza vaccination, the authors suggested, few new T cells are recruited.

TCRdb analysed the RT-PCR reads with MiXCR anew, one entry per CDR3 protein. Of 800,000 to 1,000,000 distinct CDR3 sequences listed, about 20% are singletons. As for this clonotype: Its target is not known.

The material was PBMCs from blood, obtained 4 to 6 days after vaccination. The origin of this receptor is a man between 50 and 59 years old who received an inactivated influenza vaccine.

DNA of the CDR3: TGCGCCAGCAGCTTGGCCTTCGGGACGGCTGGAAACACCATATATTTT. Translated, it gives CASSLAFGTAGNTIYF. The chain employs TRBV5-1 and TRBJ1-3; D possibly corresponds to TRBD1 (5 bases). The CDR3 loop spans 16 amino acids. Trimming left V 0 bases short and J 2 bases short, with 12 bases between. CDR1 and CDR2 from the germline V gene are SGHRS and YFSETQ.